The present entry profiles one T cell receptor (beta chain) with its context. Its antigen is currently unknown. These data originate in a study of CD8 T cells in Susac syndrome. Whole-study results and caveats: Regarding the TCR sequencing and HLA analysis, the study admitted that a relatively small number of individuals were involved.

The RNA input was about 0.5 to 1 ug, and it was reverse transcribed with random hexamers. With immunoSEQ multiplex PCR, TCR beta CDR3 was amplified across 54 Vbeta and 13 Jbeta. TCRdb analysed the immunoSEQ multiplex PCR reads with MiXCR anew, one entry per CDR3 protein. The sample consists of roughly 190,000 distinct CDR3 sequences, approximately 93% of them appearing once. Germline lookup yields CDR1 SEHNR and CDR2 FQNEAQ (reference sequence). V gave up 5 bases and J gave up 5 bases; unmatched junction bases: 4. The CDR3 is 15 amino acids. Healthy donors formed controls matched for age and sex. The material sequenced was CD4+ T cells from PBMCs. The J gene is TRBJ2-3, the V gene TRBV7-9, with 13 bases matching TRBD2. The TCR was taken from a human donor in good health. The CDR3 protein is CASSLRTSGGDTQYF. CDR3 bases: TGTGCCAGCAGCCTTCGGACTAGCGGGGGAGATACGCAGTATTTT.